One sample yielded the 4 T cell receptor beta chains listed below, sequenced in a study of T cells in Graves' hyperthyroidism and ophthalmopathy. Using RNA transcripts as the source, TCR beta CDR3 regions were amplified. During a first-round RT-PCR of the TCR CDR3, the HTBI primer set was used. MiXCR, applied by TCRdb to the multiplex PCR reads, yields one record per CDR3 protein. The table shows around 560,000 distinct CDR3 sequences, with over 15% occurring only once. Sequenced: blood. The source is a woman between 18 and 29 years old with Graves' hyperthyroidism.

This clonotype occurred a few times. The rearrangement joins TRBV6-2 or TRBV6-3 to TRBJ1-1; D is ambiguous. Per germline, CDR1 MNHEY and CDR2 SVGEGT. V was trimmed by 2 bases and J by 0 bases, leaving 13 bases between them. The CDR3 is made up of 16 amino acids. This CDR3 is CASSYGGPRMNTEAFF. CDR3 DNA sequence: TGTGCCAGCAGTTACGGCGGCCCTCGCATGAACACTGAAGCTTTCTTT.

This clonotype has only a few counts. The V gene is TRBV6-1, the J gene TRBJ2-2; tentatively, D is TRBD1 (6 bases). The V end lost 3 bases, the J end lost 8 bases, and 13 bases lay between the germline ends. Per the germline V gene, CDR1 is MNHNS and CDR2 is SASEGT. This CDR3 is 14 amino acids long. For the CDR3, the DNA is TGTGCCAGCAGTGAGGCAGGGGCAGGAGGGGAGCTGTTTTTT. Translating it yields CASSEAGAGGELFF.

The table lists this clonotype with many counts. This sequence joins TRBV5-1 and TRBJ2-3; TRBD2 matches at 10 bases. This CDR3 comprises 16 residues. Trimming took 4 bases from V and 6 from J; bases not matched to a gene: 11. Germline loops: CDR1 SGHRS, CDR2 YFSETQ. This CDR3 reads CASSLWLAGEGDTQYF. Written as DNA, the CDR3 is TGCGCCAGCAGCCTCTGGCTAGCGGGAGAGGGGGATACGCAGTATTTT. The full variable domain, completed using reference TRBV5-1 and TRBJ2-3, is KAGVTQTPRYLIKTRGQQVTLSCSPISGHRSVSWYQQTPGQGLQFLFEYFSETQRNKGNFPGRFSGRQFSNSRSEMNVSTLELGDSALYLCASSLWLAGEGDTQYFGPGTRLTVL.

This clonotype was seen only a few times. The chain couples TRBV25-1 to TRBJ1-2; TRBD1 matches at 8 bases. With V trimmed by 7 bases and J by 4 bases, 11 bases remained unmatched. Germline V gene data show CDR1 as MGHDK and CDR2 as SYGVNS. The CDR3 spans 15 residues. The CDR3 reads CASKETTGGAYGYTF. In DNA, the CDR3 is TGTGCCAGCAAAGAAACTACAGGGGGAGCCTATGGCTACACCTTC.